This section outlines one T cell receptor beta chain sequence together with its context. Germline V gene data show CDR1 as MNHEY and CDR2 as SVGAGI. The CDR3 is 15 amino acids. V lost 0 bases to trimming and J lost 4 bases, with 12 bases between them. Here immunoSEQ multiplex PCR was the method, and the copy in TCRdb shows in-frame clones only, minus some. The profile shows approximately 450,000 clones, around 88% of them singletons. These data come from a study of blood T cell repertoires in COVID-19. The V gene is TRBV6-5, the J gene TRBJ1-1; a possible D gene is TRBD1 (6 bases). Sequencing input: peripheral blood. The source of this sequence is a woman in her twenties or thirties with acute or convalescent COVID-19. In nucleotides, the CDR3 is TGTGCCAGCAGTTACTCGGCAGGGGCTGCCACTGAAGCTTTCTTT. Its translation is CASSYSAGAATEAFF.